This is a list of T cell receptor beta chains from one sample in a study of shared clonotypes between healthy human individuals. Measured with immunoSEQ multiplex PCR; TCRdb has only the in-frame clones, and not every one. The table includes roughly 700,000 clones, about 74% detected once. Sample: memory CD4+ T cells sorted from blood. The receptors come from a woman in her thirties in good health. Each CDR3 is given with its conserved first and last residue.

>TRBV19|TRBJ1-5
CASSIQERGNQPQHF
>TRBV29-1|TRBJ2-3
CSVGGRVSTDTQYF
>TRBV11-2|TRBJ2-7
CASSLGGTQGSVQYF
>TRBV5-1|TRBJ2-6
CASSVGTTGANVLTF
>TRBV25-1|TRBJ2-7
CASSGGTYEQYF
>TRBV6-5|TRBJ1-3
CASRSGNTIYF
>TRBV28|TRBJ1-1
CASIVGGKVNTEAFF
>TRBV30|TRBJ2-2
CAWSKTGIGELFF
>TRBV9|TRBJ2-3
CASSVGLAVTDTQYF
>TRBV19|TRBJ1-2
CASSMGHQANYGYTF
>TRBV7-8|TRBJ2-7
CASSLEFSFYEQYF
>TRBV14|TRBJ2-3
CASSQEDSRGLAGTDTQYF
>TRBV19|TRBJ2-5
CASRKTDQETQYF
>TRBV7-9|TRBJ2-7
CASSLEQVNHEQYF
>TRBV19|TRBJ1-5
CASSMTESASQPQHF
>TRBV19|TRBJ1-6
CASRSDRASPLHF
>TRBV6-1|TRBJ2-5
CASSSGYYQETQYF
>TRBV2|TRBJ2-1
CASRGTSRTYNEQFF
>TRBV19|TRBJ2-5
CASSDSVERQTQYF
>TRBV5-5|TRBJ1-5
CASSLEWGQPQHF
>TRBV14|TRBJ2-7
CASSQAGLAGGSKQYF
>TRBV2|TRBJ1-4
CASSVKELVGKEKLFF
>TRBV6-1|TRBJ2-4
CASTPGGLKNIQYF
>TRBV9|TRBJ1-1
CASSVGGDTEAFF
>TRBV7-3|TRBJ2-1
CASSTSSGIYNEQFF